This is a list of T cell receptor beta chains from one sample in a study of cytomegalovirus exposure and HLA in healthy donors. Method: immunoSEQ multiplex PCR; TCRdb's copy keeps in-frame clones and lacks some. This table holds 150,000 to 200,000 clones, 78% found once. The sample comprised PBMCs. The origin of the receptors is a woman in her 30s in good health and CMV-seropositive. CDR3s include the opening cysteine and the closing phenylalanine or tryptophan. The order of the fields is V gene, J gene, D gene, clone size, CDR3 DNA, CDR3 protein. D genes are given only for firm matches. The listing skips clone size in some rows; elsewhere it reads once, few, many or a size class.

>TRBV9|TRBJ1-2|.|few
TGTGCCAGCAGCCCAGGGATGGGCGGCTACACCTTC
CASSPGMGGYTF
>TRBV2|TRBJ1-2|.|.
TGTGCCAGCACCCTACCTACAGGGTTAAGGGGCTACACCTTC
CASTLPTGLRGYTF
>TRBV11-2|TRBJ2-7|TRBD1|.
TGTGCCAGCAGCTTTAGGGGGACAGGGGGCAGCGAGCAGTACTTC
CASSFRGTGGSEQYF
>TRBV19|TRBJ2-3|TRBD2|.
TGTGCCAGTAGTATAGGTGACGGGGGGAAAGATACGCAGTATTTT
CASSIGDGGKDTQYF
>TRBV9|TRBJ1-3|TRBD1|.
TGTGCCAGCAGCTCCCGACAGGGCTCTGGAAACACCATATATTTT
CASSSRQGSGNTIYF
>TRBV27|TRBJ2-7|.|.
TGTGCCAGCAGTCAGATGGTGCGGTACGAGCAGTACTTC
CASSQMVRYEQYF
>TRBV27|TRBJ2-1|.|.
TGTGCCAGCAGTTTAACCCTAGCGCGTTTGAATGAGCAGTTCTTC
CASSLTLARLNEQFF
>TRBV21-1|TRBJ1-5|.|.
TGTGCCAGCAGAATGGACAAGGTGAGATATCAGCCCCAGCATTTT
CASRMDKVRYQPQHF
>TRBV27|TRBJ2-3|.|few
TGTGCCAGCAGTTTTCTCGGGGGCACAGATACGCAGTATTTT
CASSFLGGTDTQYF
>TRBV7-9|TRBJ2-1|TRBD2|.
TGTGCCAGCAGGGACCTAGCGGGACCCACCTACAATGAGCAGTTCTTC
CASRDLAGPTYNEQFF
>TRBV25-1|TRBJ2-1|.|.
TGTGCCAGCAGTGACCGGTATGAGCAGTTCTTC
CASSDRYEQFF
>TRBV7-2|TRBJ1-5|.|.
TGTGCCAGCAGCTTAGTGGAGGGAAGCAATCAGCCCCAGCATTTT
CASSLVEGSNQPQHF
>TRBV5-6|TRBJ1-1|.|once
TGTGCCAGCAGCACGGACCCCTGGAGGGACACTGAAGCTTTCTTT
CASSTDPWRDTEAFF
>TRBV5-4|TRBJ2-1|TRBD2|.
TGTGCCAGCAGCCCTGGACTAGCGGGGGGGAGGCCCTACAATGAGCAGTTCTTC
CASSPGLAGGRPYNEQFF
>TRBV6-4|TRBJ2-2|TRBD1|few
TGTGCCAGCAGTGACAGGACAGGGGGCAGAACCGGGGAGCTGTTTTTT
CASSDRTGGRTGELFF
>TRBV5-6|TRBJ1-2|TRBD1|.
TGTGCCAGCAGCTTGGATGACAGGGGATCTGGTGGCTACACCTTC
CASSLDDRGSGGYTF
>TRBV7-6|TRBJ2-7|TRBD1|.
TGTGCCAGCAGCTTACCAGGGGACAGACTCTACGAGCAGTACTTC
CASSLPGDRLYEQYF
>TRBV19|TRBJ2-2|TRBD2|.
TGTGCCAGTAGTGTCCGAGCGGGGCTGAACACCGGGGAGCTGTTTTTT
CASSVRAGLNTGELFF
>TRBV6-5|TRBJ1-1|.|.
TGTGCCAGCTACTACCCAGGGATTGGAGCTTTCTTT
CASYYPGIGAFF
>TRBV19|TRBJ1-5|.|.
TGTGCCAGCCATTTTAGGGCCCAGGGTTTTCAGCCCCAGCATTTT
CASHFRAQGFQPQHF
>TRBV7-9|TRBJ2-1|.|few
TGTGCCAGCAGCTTAGATCTTGCGGCTGAGCAGTTCTTC
CASSLDLAAEQFF
>TRBV19|TRBJ2-2|.|.
TGTGCCAGTACCGACAGGAAGAACACCGGGGAGCTGTTTTTT
CASTDRKNTGELFF
>TRBV7-2|TRBJ1-1|.|.
TGTGCCAGCAGGAAGACGATCCGGGACATGAACACTGAAGCTTTCTTT
CASRKTIRDMNTEAFF
>TRBV2|TRBJ2-1|TRBD2|.
TGTGCCAGCAAATGGACTAGCTCCAATGAGCAGTTCTTC
CASKWTSSNEQFF
>TRBV7-3|TRBJ2-3|TRBD2|.
TGTGCCAGCAGCTCTATGACTAGCGCCACAGATACGCAGTATTTT
CASSSMTSATDTQYF
>TRBV7-9|TRBJ1-2|.|.
TGTGCCAGCAGCCAAGATGCAAGTACAGGCTATGGCTACACCTTC
CASSQDASTGYGYTF
>TRBV6-5|TRBJ2-3|.|.
TGTGCCAGCAAGGACATAGCCTTGGTAGATACGCAGTATTTT
CASKDIALVDTQYF
>TRBV6-6|TRBJ1-5|TRBD1|.
TGTGCCAGCAGTTACTCGCCGACAGGGCACAATCAGCCCCAGCATTTT
CASSYSPTGHNQPQHF
>TRBV28|TRBJ1-2|TRBD1|.
TGTGCCAGCAGCAACGGACAGGGGGGACACGGCTACACCTTC
CASSNGQGGHGYTF
>TRBV10-3|TRBJ1-4|.|.
TGTGCCATCAGTGAGTCGATGCAGGGGAAGGAAAAACTGTTTTTT
CAISESMQGKEKLFF
>TRBV13|TRBJ2-3|.|.
TGTGCCAGCAGCGTGTCAGGGGCAATCACAGATACGCAGTATTTT
CASSVSGAITDTQYF
>TRBV2|TRBJ2-3|TRBD2|once
TGTGCCAGCATGGGGACTAGCGGGAGGCGGGATACGCAGTATTTT
CASMGTSGRRDTQYF